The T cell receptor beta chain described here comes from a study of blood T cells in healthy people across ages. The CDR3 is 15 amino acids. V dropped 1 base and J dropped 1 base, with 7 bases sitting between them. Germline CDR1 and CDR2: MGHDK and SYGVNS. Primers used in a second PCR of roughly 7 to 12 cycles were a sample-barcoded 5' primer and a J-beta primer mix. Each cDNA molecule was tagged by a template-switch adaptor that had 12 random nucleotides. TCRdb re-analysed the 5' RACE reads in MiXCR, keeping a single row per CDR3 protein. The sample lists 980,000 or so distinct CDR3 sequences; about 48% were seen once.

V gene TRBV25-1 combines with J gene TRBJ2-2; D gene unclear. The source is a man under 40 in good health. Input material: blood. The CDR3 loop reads CASSESRQNTGELFF. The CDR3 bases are TGTGCCAGCAGTGAATCCAGACAGAACACCGGGGAGCTGTTTTTT.